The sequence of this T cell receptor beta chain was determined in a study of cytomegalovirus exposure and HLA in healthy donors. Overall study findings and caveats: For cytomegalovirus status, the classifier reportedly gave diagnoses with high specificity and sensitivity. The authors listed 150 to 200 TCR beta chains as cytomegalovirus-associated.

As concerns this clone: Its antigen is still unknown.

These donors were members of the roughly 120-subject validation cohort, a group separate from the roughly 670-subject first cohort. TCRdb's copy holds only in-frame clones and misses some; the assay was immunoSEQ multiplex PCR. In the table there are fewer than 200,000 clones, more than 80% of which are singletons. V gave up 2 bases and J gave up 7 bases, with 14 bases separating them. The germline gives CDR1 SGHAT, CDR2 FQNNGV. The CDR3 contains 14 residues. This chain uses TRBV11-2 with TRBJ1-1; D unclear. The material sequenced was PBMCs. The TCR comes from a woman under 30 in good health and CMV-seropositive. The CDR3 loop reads CASSLNLSPLEAFF. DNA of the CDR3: TGTGCCAGCAGCTTAAATCTATCGCCACTTGAAGCTTTCTTT.